What follows are 28 T cell receptor beta chains derived from one specimen sequenced in a study of T cell changes during pregnancy in multiple sclerosis. The method was immunoSEQ multiplex PCR; TCRdb's version includes in-frame clones alone and lacks a portion of them. The table includes 30,000 to 40,000 clones, about nine tenths detected once. The sequencing used CD8+ T cells from peripheral blood mononuclear cells, collected in the second trimester of pregnancy. These TCRs come from a female donor with multiple sclerosis, enrolled in a pregnancy study.

The rearrangement joins TRBV9 to TRBJ2-3, with 12 bases aligning to TRBD1. Germline trimming cut 4 bases from V and 7 bases from J; bases unmatched to any gene: 10. Germline-derived CDR1 and CDR2 are SGDLS and YYNGEE. There are 16 residues in the CDR3. CDR3 DNA sequence: TGTGCCAGCAGCACAGCCGGGACAGGGGGCGCAAATACGCAGTATTTT. It yields the protein CASSTAGTGGANTQYF.

This chain joins TRBV7-9 and TRBJ2-7; D not resolved. Trimming took off 4 bases at V and 3 bases at J, with 16 bases between the two ends. CDR3 length: 15 amino acids. CDR1 is SEHNR, CDR2 FQNEAQ, per germline (reference sequence). CDR3 amino acids: CASSSPSRNIYEQYF. CDR3 coding DNA: TGTGCCAGCAGCTCCCCGTCCCGTAACATCTACGAGCAGTACTTC. Full variable domain (rest looked up from reference TRBV7-9 and TRBJ2-7): DTGVSQNPRHKITKRGQNVTFRCDPISEHNRLYWYRQTLGQGPEFLTYFQNEAQLEKSRLLSDRFSAERPKGSFSTLEIQRTEQGDSAMYLCASSSPSRNIYEQYFGPGTRLTVT.

This chain connects TRBV7-3 to TRBJ2-2; tentative D call: TRBD2 (5 bases). The CDR3 is made up of 13 amino acids. Germline V gene sequence: CDR1 SGHTA, CDR2 FQGTGA. V lost 3 bases, J lost 6 bases, and 8 bases lay in between. The CDR3 DNA reads TGTGCCAGCAGCTTGGCCGGGGCCGGGGAGCTGTTTTTT. As protein: CASSLAGAGELFF.

The chain employs TRBV13 and TRBJ2-1, with D tentatively TRBD2 (5 bases). CDR3 length: 14 residues. V was trimmed by 2 bases and J by 6 bases, leaving 11 bases between them. Germline lookup yields CDR1 PRHDT and CDR2 FYEKMQ (reference sequence). The CDR3 reads CASSLTGSPNEQFF. The DNA for the CDR3 is TGTGCCAGCAGCTTAACGGGGAGCCCCAATGAGCAGTTCTTC.

This chain joins TRBV19 and TRBJ1-5, with no clear D. CDR3 length: 12 residues. Germline loops: CDR1 LNHDA, CDR2 SQIVND (reference sequence). The V and J ends lost 5 bases and 4 bases respectively, with 6 bases between them. The CDR3 DNA follows: TGTGCCAGTAGTTGGCAAAATCAGCCCCAGCATTTT. Protein sequence: CASSWQNQPQHF.

The chain combines TRBV6-5 with TRBJ1-2, with no clear D. CDR3 length: 14 residues. V was shortened by 1 base and J by 7 bases, with 13 bases between the two germline ends. In germline, CDR1 is MNHEY, CDR2 SVGAGI. The CDR3 sequence: CASSYYLGGGGYTF. In nucleotides, the CDR3 is TGTGCCAGCAGTTACTACTTGGGAGGAGGTGGCTACACCTTC.

With regard to this clone: The sample holds other DNA sequences that translate to the same CDR3. The CDR3 coding sequence is TGCAGCGTTGAAGAGAGGGACTACGAGCAGTACTTC. This sequence encodes CSVEERDYEQYF. V and J are TRBV29-1 and TRBJ2-7; D is perhaps TRBD2 (5 bases). The V gene's germline CDR1 is SQVTM and CDR2 ANQGSEA. The CDR3 consists of 12 residues. V lost 0 bases to trimming and J lost 3 bases, with 6 bases between them.

The CDR3 DNA reads as TGTGCCAGCAGCTTAAAGGGACAGTACACCGGGGAGCTGTTTTTT. This encodes CASSLKGQYTGELFF. The V call is TRBV13, the J call TRBJ2-2; TRBD1 agrees at 7 bases. Trimming removed 2 bases from V and 3 bases from J; junction bases left unmatched: 3. Germline-derived CDR1 and CDR2 are PRHDT and FYEKMQ (reference sequence). The CDR3 covers 15 residues. The full variable domain, completed using reference TRBV13 and TRBJ2-2, is AAGVIQSPRHLIKEKRETATLKCYPIPRHDTVYWYQQGPGQDPQFLISFYEKMQSDKGSIPDRFSAQQFSDYHSELNMSSLELGDSALYFCASSLKGQYTGELFFGEGSRLTVL.

The rearrangement joins TRBV4-3 to TRBJ2-7; the match to TRBD2 covers 11 bases. CDR1 and CDR2 (germline): LGHNA, YSLEER. With 1 base clipped from V and 3 bases from J, the junction kept 2 bases outside the gene matches. The CDR3 consists of 15 residues. The CDR3 DNA reads as TGCGCCAGCAGCCAAGTGACTAGCGGGGACTACGAGCAGTACTTC. It translates to CASSQVTSGDYEQYF.

The rearrangement uses TRBV5-4 and TRBJ2-7; D is unclear. This CDR3 has 12 residues. Germline V lookup: CDR1 SGHNT, CDR2 YYREEE (reference sequence). Trimming removed 2 bases from V and 0 bases from J, with 3 bases in between. The CDR3 nucleotides are TGTGCCAGCAGCTTTAGCTCCTACGAGCAGTACTTC. Its protein product is CASSFSSYEQYF.

V and J are TRBV30 and TRBJ1-1; no firm D call. Germline-derived CDR1 and CDR2 are GTSNPN and SVGIG (reference sequence). The CDR3 contains 12 residues. The V end was cut by 0 bases, the J end by 6 bases, with 8 bases between. CDR3 residues: CAWSVVGAEAFF. The CDR3 DNA follows: TGTGCCTGGAGTGTCGTGGGAGCTGAAGCTTTCTTT. Looking up the rest from reference TRBV30 and TRBJ1-1 gives the full variable domain: SQTIHQWPATLVQPVGSPLSLECTVEGTSNPNLYWYRQAAGRGLQLLFYSVGIGQISSEVPQNLSASRPQDRQFILSSKKLLLSDSGFYLCAWSVVGAEAFFGQGTRLTVV.

This clone was observed a single time. J is TRBJ2-7 and V is TRBV7-8; no clear D. The CDR3 has 12 residues. Germline values: CDR1 SGHVS, CDR2 FQNEAQ. Trimming took off 0 bases at V and 2 bases at J, with 2 bases between the two ends. The DNA for the CDR3 is TGTGCCAGCAGCTTAGCCGCCTACGAGCAGTACTTC. This translates into CASSLAAYEQYF.

The chain uses TRBV29-1 and TRBJ2-5; D is unresolved. Trimming took off 3 bases at V and 5 bases at J, with 7 bases between the two ends. This CDR3 region has 11 residues. Germline V lookup: CDR1 SQVTM, CDR2 ANQGSEA. CDR3 nucleotide sequence: TGCAGCGTTGACAATGTTGAGACCCAGTACTTC. It encodes CSVDNVETQYF.

CDR3 sequence: CASSLFGTANQPQHF. For the CDR3, the DNA is TGTGCCAGCAGCTTATTCGGGACAGCGAATCAGCCCCAGCATTTT. The V call is TRBV7-2, the J call TRBJ1-5; 7 nucleotides align to TRBD1. V lost 2 bases and J lost 4; bases outside the gene matches: 5. The CDR3 totals 15 residues. Germline CDR1 SGHTA, CDR2 FQGNSA.

The chain combines TRBV4-1 with TRBJ2-2, with 14 bases matching TRBD2. V gave up 1 base and J gave up 6 bases; unmatched junction bases: 4. The CDR3 covers 17 residues. The germline gives CDR1 MGHRA, CDR2 YSYEKL. The CDR3 reads CASSQGEGLAGAGELFF. The CDR3 region has the DNA TGCGCCAGCAGCCAAGGAGAGGGACTAGCGGGAGCCGGGGAGCTGTTTTTT.

J is TRBJ2-6 and V is TRBV7-9; D might be TRBD1 (5 bases). The CDR3 has 14 amino acids. The germline gives CDR1 SEHNR, CDR2 FQNEAQ (reference sequence). Trimming left V 4 bases short and J 8 bases short, with 12 bases between. CDR3 residues: CASSSTGLTNVLTF. The CDR3 nucleotides read TGTGCCAGCAGCTCCACAGGTCTCACCAACGTCCTGACTTTC. Filled out from reference TRBV7-9 and TRBJ2-6, the complete variable domain reads DTGVSQNPRHKITKRGQNVTFRCDPISEHNRLYWYRQTLGQGPEFLTYFQNEAQLEKSRLLSDRFSAERPKGSFSTLEIQRTEQGDSAMYLCASSSTGLTNVLTFGAGSRLTVL.

This chain joins TRBV4-3 and TRBJ2-1; a weak D match, TRBD2 (5 bases). With 1 base removed from V and 9 bases from J, the gap between germline ends came to 7 bases. CDR1 and CDR2 from the germline V gene are LGHNA and YSLEER. The CDR3 runs to 12 residues. The CDR3 sequence is CASSQAGFEQFF. DNA of the CDR3: TGCGCCAGCAGCCAAGCGGGATTTGAGCAGTTCTTC.

This chain connects TRBV15 to TRBJ1-1, with 7 bases identical to TRBD1. The V gene's germline CDR1 is LNHNV and CDR2 YYDKDF (reference sequence). This CDR3 comprises 15 residues. V lost 3 bases to trimming and J lost 0 bases; unmatched junction nucleotides: 4. CDR3 region: CATSRMGQLNTEAFF. The CDR3 DNA is TGTGCCACCAGCAGGATGGGACAGTTGAACACTGAAGCTTTCTTT.

This sequence joins TRBV4-3 and TRBJ1-1; D unresolved. From germline, CDR1 is LGHNA and CDR2 YSLEER. CDR3 length: 14 residues. With 0 bases removed from V and 2 bases from J, the gap between germline ends came to 7 bases. CDR3 sequence reads: CASSQDGGNTEAFF. CDR3 nucleotide sequence: TGCGCCAGCAGCCAAGATGGCGGTAACACTGAAGCTTTCTTT.

J is TRBJ2-5 and V is TRBV7-7; 10 bases align to TRBD2. The CDR3 loop spans 16 amino acids. In germline, CDR1 is SSHAT, CDR2 FNYEAQ (reference sequence). Trimming removed 2 bases from V and 1 base from J; junction bases left unmatched: 4. The CDR3: CASSLYRTSGQETQYF. CDR3 nucleotide sequence: TGTGCCAGCAGCTTATACCGGACTAGCGGCCAAGAGACCCAGTACTTC.

The V call is TRBV5-5, the J call TRBJ1-4; the D gene is possibly TRBD1 (6 bases). The germline V and J ends were trimmed by 3 bases and 5 bases, with 14 bases remaining between them. From germline, CDR1 is SGHKS and CDR2 YYEKEE (reference sequence). This CDR3 has 15 residues. CDR3 region: CASSWGGERNEKLFF. In DNA form, the CDR3 reads TGTGCCAGCAGCTGGGGGGGCGAGAGGAATGAAAAACTGTTTTTT.

The genes are TRBV9 and TRBJ2-7; D is unresolved. The CDR3 has 13 amino acids. The V gene lost 3 bases and the J gene lost 3 bases, with 10 bases spanning the gap. Germline-derived CDR1 and CDR2 are SGDLS and YYNGEE. CDR3 nucleotide sequence: TGTGCCAGCAGCGGACCTCCGGGCTACGAGCAGTACTTC. Its translation: CASSGPPGYEQYF. The full variable domain, completed using reference TRBV9 and TRBJ2-7, is DSGVTQTPKHLITATGQRVTLRCSPRSGDLSVYWYQQSLDQGLQFLIQYYNGEERAKGNILERFSAQQFPDLHSELNLSSLELGDSALYFCASSGPPGYEQYFGPGTRLTVT.

This chain uses TRBV2 with TRBJ2-7; D is unclear. The CDR3 is 15 residues long. Germline V CDR1 and CDR2: SNHLY, FYNNEI. Trimming stripped 3 bases from V and 5 bases from J, with 17 bases between. CDR3 DNA: TGTGCCAGCAGTGAGAAGGAGTTACTATCCCACGAGCAGTACTTC. Translated: CASSEKELLSHEQYF.

The chain uses TRBV4-2 and TRBJ2-2; perhaps TRBD1 as D (5 bases). Germline CDR1 is LGHNA and CDR2 is YNFKEQ. V was shortened by 4 bases and J by 7 bases, with 16 bases between the two germline ends. This CDR3 spans 15 amino acids. The CDR3 coding sequence is TGTGCCAGCAGCCCGATGGGCCAGGGCGACGGGGAGCTGTTTTTT. Residues: CASSPMGQGDGELFF.

The genes are TRBV7-9 and TRBJ2-4, with D possibly matching TRBD2 (5 bases). Per germline, CDR1 SEHNR and CDR2 FQNEAQ (reference sequence). This CDR3 contains 15 residues. Trimming removed 3 bases at V and 7 bases at J, with 16 bases between. CDR3 sequence: CASSLGGPQGNIQYF. In nucleotides, the CDR3 is TGTGCCAGCAGCTTGGGCGGGCCCCAAGGGAACATTCAGTACTTC.

This chain connects TRBV5-4 to TRBJ2-7; D is ambiguous. CDR1 SGHNT and CDR2 YYREEE come from the germline V gene (reference sequence). The CDR3 contains 13 residues. V lost 1 base and J 3 bases, leaving 8 bases between the germline ends. CDR3 in DNA: TGTGCCAGCAGCTTGAATGCAGGCTACGAGCAGTACTTC. Its protein product is CASSLNAGYEQYF.

The rearrangement links TRBV27 to TRBJ2-3, with a possible D match to TRBD1 (5 bases). This CDR3 spans 17 amino acids. CDR1 and CDR2 from the germline V gene are MNHEY and SMNVEV (reference sequence). Trimming removed 5 bases at V and 2 bases at J, with 20 bases between. The CDR3 DNA reads TGTGCCAGCAGTGTCAGTTTGGTGGCCAGGGACACAGATACGCAGTATTTT. Translation: CASSVSLVARDTDTQYF.

The chain recombines TRBV6-5 with TRBJ2-7; TRBD1 agrees at 7 bases. CDR1 MNHEY and CDR2 SVGAGI come from the germline V gene. V lost 5 bases and J lost 9; bases outside the gene matches: 16. The CDR3 length is 15 residues. The CDR3: CASSPRTGDVPGQYF. The DNA of the CDR3 is TGTGCCAGCAGTCCCCGGACAGGTGACGTACCTGGGCAGTACTTC.